The rows below give T cell receptor beta chains drawn from one sample of a study of cytomegalovirus exposure and HLA in healthy donors. The data were produced by immunoSEQ multiplex PCR, yet TCRdb's version contains in-frame clones alone and is incomplete. With around 140,000 clones in the sample, the ten largest clones hold 0.75% to 1%. What was sequenced was PBMCs. The receptors were sampled from a male donor in good health and CMV-seronegative. CDR3s leave out the opening cysteine and the closing phenylalanine or tryptophan. The order of the fields is V gene, CDR3 length, CDR3 protein.

TRBV11-2	9	ASSSTRDLR
TRBV2	12	ASNLGTRAHEQY
TRBV5-4	11	ASSYDRGETQY
TRBV27	19	ASSLSTAGRGGTSRNSPLH
TRBV4-2	14	ASSQETKTRGTEAF
TRBV5-1	13	ASSLGQGAPYEQY
TRBV6-1	12	ASMRHLGNQPQH
TRBV19	14	ASSIGFSGGEETQY
TRBV19	13	ASSIGGSIGQPQH
TRBV5-6	12	ASSLGRGNTEAF
TRBV25-1	9	ASSSGPKPF
TRBV19	12	ASSGFRGEDGYT
TRBV4-3	12	ASSQPEVGSPLH
TRBV30	9	AWGQVETQY
TRBV10-3	11	AISKTELDTQY
TRBV10-3	14	AISDGGVDSPYEQY
TRBV7-2	13	ASSLRTGVSDEQY
TRBV29-1	12	SVIAQGAGDTQY
TRBV27	12	ASSLGQRADTQY
TRBV5-6	15	ASSQRIRDSERNTIY
TRBV4-1	12	ASSQGHSDQPQH
TRBV29-1	12	SVELQGFNEKLF
TRBV29-1	9	SYRQGHEQY
TRBV4-1	11	ASSLGHNYGYT
TRBV27	11	ASTGLEDNEQF
TRBV18	12	ASSPDSGGDTQY
TRBV9	12	ASSVLADQETQY
TRBV28	15	ASSGPQGSPGANVLT
TRBV18	15	ASSPSQGARVDTEAF
TRBV7-9	14	ASSFSGQATNEKLF
TRBV9	12	ASSPRQSSYEQY